Reported below is one TCR beta chain. This entry belongs to a study of CD8 T cells in ankylosing spondylitis. TCRdb used MiXCR to reprocess the 5' RACE reads, holding one entry per CDR3 protein. Of just under 350,000 distinct CDR3 sequences in the sample, around 15% were seen once. The CDR3 runs 16 residues. V shed 0 bases and J 0 bases; nucleotides not matched to a gene: 5. Germline V CDR1 and CDR2: SGHRS, YFSETQ. This clonotype was sampled from a male donor with ankylosing spondylitis or in good health (not recorded which). The chain uses TRBV5-1 and TRBJ2-5; 7 nucleotides match TRBD1. Input material: blood, either unsorted or a sorted T cell fraction (not recorded which). CDR3 amino acids: CASSLDPGQYQETQYF. The CDR3, as DNA: TGCGCCAGCAGCTTGGATCCGGGACAGTACCAAGAGACCCAGTACTTC.